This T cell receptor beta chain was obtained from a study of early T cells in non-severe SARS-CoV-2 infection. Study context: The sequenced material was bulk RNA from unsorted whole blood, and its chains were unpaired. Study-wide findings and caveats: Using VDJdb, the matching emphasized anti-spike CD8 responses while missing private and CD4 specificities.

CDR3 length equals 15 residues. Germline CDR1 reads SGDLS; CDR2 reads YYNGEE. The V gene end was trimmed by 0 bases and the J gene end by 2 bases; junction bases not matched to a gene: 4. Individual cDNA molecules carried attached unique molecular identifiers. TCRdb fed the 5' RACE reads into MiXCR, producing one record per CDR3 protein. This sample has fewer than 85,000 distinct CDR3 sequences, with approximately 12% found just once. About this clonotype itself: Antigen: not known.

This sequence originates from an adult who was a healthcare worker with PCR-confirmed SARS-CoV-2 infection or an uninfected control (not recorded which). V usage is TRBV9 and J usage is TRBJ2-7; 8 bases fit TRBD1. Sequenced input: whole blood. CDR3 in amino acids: CASSVGGQGTYEQYF. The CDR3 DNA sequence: TGTGCCAGCAGCGTAGGCGGACAGGGCACCTACGAGCAGTACTTC. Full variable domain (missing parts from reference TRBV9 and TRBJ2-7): DSGVTQTPKHLITATGQRVTLRCSPRSGDLSVYWYQQSLDQGLQFLIQYYNGEERAKGNILERFSAQQFPDLHSELNLSSLELGDSALYFCASSVGGQGTYEQYFGPGTRLTVT.